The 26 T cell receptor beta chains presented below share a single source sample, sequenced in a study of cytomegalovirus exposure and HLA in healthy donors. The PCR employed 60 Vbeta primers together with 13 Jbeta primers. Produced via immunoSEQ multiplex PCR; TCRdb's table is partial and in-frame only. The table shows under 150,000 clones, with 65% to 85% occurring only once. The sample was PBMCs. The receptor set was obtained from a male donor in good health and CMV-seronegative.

Here the CDR3 reads CAQRLAGTYNEQFF. The DNA for the CDR3 is TGTGCTCAAAGACTAGCGGGGACCTACAATGAGCAGTTCTTC. V and J are TRBV30 and TRBJ2-1; 11 positions agree with TRBD2. CDR1 is GTSNPN and CDR2 is SVGIG in the germline V gene (reference sequence). This CDR3 has 14 amino acids.

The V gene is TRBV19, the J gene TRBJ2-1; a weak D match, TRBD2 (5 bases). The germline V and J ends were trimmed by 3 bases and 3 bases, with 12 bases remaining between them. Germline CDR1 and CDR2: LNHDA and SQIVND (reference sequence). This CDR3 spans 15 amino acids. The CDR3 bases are TGTGCCAGTAGTATTATAAGCGGAGGCTACAATGAGCAGTTCTTC. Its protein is CASSIISGGYNEQFF. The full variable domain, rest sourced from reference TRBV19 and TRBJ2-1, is DGGITQSPKYLFRKEGQNVTLSCEQNLNHDAMYWYRQDPGQGLRLIYYSQIVNDFQKGDIAEGYSVSREKKESFPLTVTSAQKNPTAFYLCASSIISGGYNEQFFGPGTRLTVL.

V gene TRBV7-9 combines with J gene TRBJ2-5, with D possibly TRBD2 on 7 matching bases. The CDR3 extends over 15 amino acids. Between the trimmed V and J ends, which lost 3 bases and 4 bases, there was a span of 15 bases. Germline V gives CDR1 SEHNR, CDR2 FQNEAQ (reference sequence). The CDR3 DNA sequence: TGTGCCAGCAGCTTTACTAGCGAGGGGGTAGAGACCCAGTACTTC. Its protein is CASSFTSEGVETQYF. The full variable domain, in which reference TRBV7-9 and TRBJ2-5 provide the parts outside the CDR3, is DTGVSQNPRHKITKRGQNVTFRCDPISEHNRLYWYRQTLGQGPEFLTYFQNEAQLEKSRLLSDRFSAERPKGSFSTLEIQRTEQGDSAMYLCASSFTSEGVETQYFGPGTRLLVL.

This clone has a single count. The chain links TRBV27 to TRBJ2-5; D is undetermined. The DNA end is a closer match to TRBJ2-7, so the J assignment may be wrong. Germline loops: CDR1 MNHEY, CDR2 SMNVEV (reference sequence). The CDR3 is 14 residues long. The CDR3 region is CASSSYQVSYEQYF. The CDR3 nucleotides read TGTGCCAGCAGTTCCTACCAGGTATCCTACGAGCAGTACTTC.

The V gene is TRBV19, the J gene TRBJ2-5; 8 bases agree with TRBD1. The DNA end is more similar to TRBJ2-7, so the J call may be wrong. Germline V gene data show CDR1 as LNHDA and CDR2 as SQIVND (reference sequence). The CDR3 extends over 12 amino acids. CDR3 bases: TGTGCCACCCGGACAGGGAGGTACGAGCAGTACTTC. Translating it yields CATRTGRYEQYF.

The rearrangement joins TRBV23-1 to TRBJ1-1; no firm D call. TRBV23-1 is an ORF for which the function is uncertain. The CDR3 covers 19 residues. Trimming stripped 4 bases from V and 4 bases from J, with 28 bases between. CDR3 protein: CASSRRILIGRVDGTEAFF. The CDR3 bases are TGCGCCAGCAGTCGTCGGATCCTTATAGGGAGGGTTGACGGCACTGAAGCTTTCTTT.

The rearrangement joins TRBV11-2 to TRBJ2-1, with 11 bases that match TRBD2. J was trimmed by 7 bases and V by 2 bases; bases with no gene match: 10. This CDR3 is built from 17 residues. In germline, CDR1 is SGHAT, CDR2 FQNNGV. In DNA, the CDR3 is TGTGCCAGCAGCTTAAATCTCACTAGCGGGAGTCGAAATGAGCAGTTCTTC. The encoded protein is CASSLNLTSGSRNEQFF.

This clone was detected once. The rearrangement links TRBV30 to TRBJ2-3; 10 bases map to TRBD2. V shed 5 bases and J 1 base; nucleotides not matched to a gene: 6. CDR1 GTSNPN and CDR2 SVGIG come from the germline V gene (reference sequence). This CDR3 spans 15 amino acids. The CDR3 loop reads CAWEEGLAGTDTQYF. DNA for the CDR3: TGTGCCTGGGAGGAAGGACTAGCGGGCACAGATACGCAGTATTTT.

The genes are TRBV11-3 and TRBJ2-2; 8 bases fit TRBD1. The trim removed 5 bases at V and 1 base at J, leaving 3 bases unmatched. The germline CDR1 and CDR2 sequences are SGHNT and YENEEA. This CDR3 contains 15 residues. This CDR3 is CASSPGQGNTGELFF. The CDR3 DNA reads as TGTGCCAGCAGCCCAGGACAGGGGAACACCGGGGAGCTGTTTTTT. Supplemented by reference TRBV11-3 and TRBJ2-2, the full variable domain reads EAGVVQSPRYKIIEKKQPVAFWCNPISGHNTLYWYLQNLGQGPELLIRYENEEAVDDSQLPKDRFSAERLKGVDSTLKIQPAELGDSAVYLCASSPGQGNTGELFFGEGSRLTVL.

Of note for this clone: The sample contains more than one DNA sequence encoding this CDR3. CDR3 sequence: CASSLEAGYEQYF. The DNA of the CDR3 is TGTGCCAGCAGCTTAGAGGCAGGTTACGAGCAGTACTTC. The chain has TRBV7-7 and TRBJ2-7; D call uncertain. Trimming took off 1 base at V and 4 bases at J, with 8 bases between the two ends. CDR1 and CDR2 from the germline V gene are SSHAT and FNYEAQ (reference sequence). This CDR3 has 13 amino acids. The whole variable domain, filled in from reference TRBV7-7 and TRBJ2-7, reads GAGVSQSPRYKVTKRGQDVTLRCDPISSHATLYWYQQALGQGPEFLTYFNYEAQPDKSGLPSDRFSAERPEGSISTLTIQRTEQRDSAMYRCASSLEAGYEQYFGPGTRLTVT.

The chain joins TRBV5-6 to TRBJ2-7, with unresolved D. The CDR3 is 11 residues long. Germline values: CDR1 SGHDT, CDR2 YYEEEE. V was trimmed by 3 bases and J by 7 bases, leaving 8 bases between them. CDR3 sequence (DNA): TGTGCCAGCAGCTCCTTCCTAGAGCAGTACTTC. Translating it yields CASSSFLEQYF.

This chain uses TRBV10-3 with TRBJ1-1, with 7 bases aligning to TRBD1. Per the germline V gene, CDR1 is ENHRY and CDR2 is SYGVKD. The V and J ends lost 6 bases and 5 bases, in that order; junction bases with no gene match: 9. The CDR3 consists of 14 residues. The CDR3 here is CAISDRETGTEAFF. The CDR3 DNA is TGTGCCATCAGCGACAGGGAAACGGGGACTGAAGCTTTCTTT.

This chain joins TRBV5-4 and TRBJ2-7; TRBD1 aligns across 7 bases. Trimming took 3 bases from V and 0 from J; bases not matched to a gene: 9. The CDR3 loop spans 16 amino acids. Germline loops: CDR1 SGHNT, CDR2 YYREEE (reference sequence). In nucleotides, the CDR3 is TGTGCCAGCAGCTCCCCGGGACAGCATCTCTCCTACGAGCAGTACTTC. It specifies CASSSPGQHLSYEQYF.

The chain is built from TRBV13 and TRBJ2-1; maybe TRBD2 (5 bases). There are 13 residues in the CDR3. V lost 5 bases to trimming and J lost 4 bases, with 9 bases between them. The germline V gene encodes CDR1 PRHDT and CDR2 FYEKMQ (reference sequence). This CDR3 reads CASSPRLYNEQFF. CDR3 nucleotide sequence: TGTGCCAGCAGCCCCCGACTATACAATGAGCAGTTCTTC.

CDR3 DNA: TGTGCCAGCAGCGCACTAGCGGGAGGGCTAGATACGCAGTATTTT. This sequence encodes CASSALAGGLDTQYF. The chain combines TRBV9 with TRBJ2-3; the match to TRBD2 covers 13 bases. The CDR3 runs 15 residues. Germline V gene data show CDR1 as SGDLS and CDR2 as YYNGEE. V dropped 3 bases and J dropped 5; count of bases not matched to a gene: 3.

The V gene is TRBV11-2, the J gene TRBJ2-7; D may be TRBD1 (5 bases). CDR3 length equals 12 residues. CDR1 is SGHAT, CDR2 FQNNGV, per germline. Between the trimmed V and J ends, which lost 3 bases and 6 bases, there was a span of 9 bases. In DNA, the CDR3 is TGTGCCAGCAGCTTGGGGCATCTCGAGCAGTACTTC. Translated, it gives CASSLGHLEQYF. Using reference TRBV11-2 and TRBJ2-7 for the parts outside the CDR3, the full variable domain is EAGVAQSPRYKIIEKRQSVAFWCNPISGHATLYWYQQILGQGPKLLIQFQNNGVVDDSQLPKDRFSAERLKGVDSTLKIQPAKLEDSAVYLCASSLGHLEQYFGPGTRLTVT.

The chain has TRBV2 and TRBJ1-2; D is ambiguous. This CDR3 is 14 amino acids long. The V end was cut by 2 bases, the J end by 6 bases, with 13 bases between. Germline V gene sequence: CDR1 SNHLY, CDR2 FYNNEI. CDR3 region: CASSEYPEVNGYTF. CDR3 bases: TGTGCCAGCAGTGAATACCCGGAGGTAAATGGCTACACCTTC.

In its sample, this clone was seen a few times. CDR3 bases: TGTGCCAGCAGTTACAGTGACAGGGTTATAGATACGCAGTATTTT. Its protein is CASSYSDRVIDTQYF. This chain connects TRBV6-5 to TRBJ2-3, with 7 positions matching TRBD1. J was trimmed by 5 bases and V by 2 bases; bases with no gene match: 7. The CDR3 runs to 15 residues. CDR1 and CDR2 from the germline V gene are MNHEY and SVGAGI.

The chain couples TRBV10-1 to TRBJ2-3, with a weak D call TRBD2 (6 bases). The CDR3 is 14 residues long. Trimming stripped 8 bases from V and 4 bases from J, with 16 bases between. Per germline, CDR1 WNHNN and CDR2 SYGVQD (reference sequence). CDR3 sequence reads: CASYSSEKADTQYF. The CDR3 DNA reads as TGCGCCAGCTATTCTAGCGAGAAGGCAGATACGCAGTATTTT.

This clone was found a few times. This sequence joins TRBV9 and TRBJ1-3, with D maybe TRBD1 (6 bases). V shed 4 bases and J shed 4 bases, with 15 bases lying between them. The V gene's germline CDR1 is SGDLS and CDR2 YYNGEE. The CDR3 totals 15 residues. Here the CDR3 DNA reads TGTGCCAGCAGCCCACTGAGGGGGAACGGAAACACCATATATTTT. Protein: CASSPLRGNGNTIYF.

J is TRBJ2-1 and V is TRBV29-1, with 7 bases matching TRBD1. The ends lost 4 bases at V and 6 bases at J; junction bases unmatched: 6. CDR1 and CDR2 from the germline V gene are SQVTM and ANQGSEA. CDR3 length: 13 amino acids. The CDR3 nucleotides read TGCAGCGTTGGGGAAACAGGGGTCAATGAGCAGTTCTTC. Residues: CSVGETGVNEQFF.

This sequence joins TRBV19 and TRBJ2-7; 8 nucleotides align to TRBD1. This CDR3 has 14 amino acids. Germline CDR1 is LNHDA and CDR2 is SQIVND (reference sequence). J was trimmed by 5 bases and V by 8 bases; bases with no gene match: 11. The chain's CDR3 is CASSPDRGNDEQYF. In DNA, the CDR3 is TGTGCCAGTTCCCCTGACAGGGGAAACGACGAGCAGTACTTC. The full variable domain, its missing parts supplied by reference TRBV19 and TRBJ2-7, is DGGITQSPKYLFRKEGQNVTLSCEQNLNHDAMYWYRQDPGQGLRLIYYSQIVNDFQKGDIAEGYSVSREKKESFPLTVTSAQKNPTAFYLCASSPDRGNDEQYFGPGTRLTVT.

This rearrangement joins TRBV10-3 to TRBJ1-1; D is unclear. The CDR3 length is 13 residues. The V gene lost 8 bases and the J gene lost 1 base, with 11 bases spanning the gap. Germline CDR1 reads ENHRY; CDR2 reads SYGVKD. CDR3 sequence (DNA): TGTGCCATCGAGGCCATCGCGAACACTGAAGCTTTCTTT. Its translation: CAIEAIANTEAFF.

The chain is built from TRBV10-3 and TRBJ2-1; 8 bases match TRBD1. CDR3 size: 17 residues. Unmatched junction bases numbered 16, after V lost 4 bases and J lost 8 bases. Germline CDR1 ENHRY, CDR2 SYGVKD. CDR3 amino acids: CAISAPRGLYIVDEQFF. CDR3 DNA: TGTGCCATCAGTGCGCCCAGGGGGCTGTACATTGTCGATGAGCAGTTCTTC.

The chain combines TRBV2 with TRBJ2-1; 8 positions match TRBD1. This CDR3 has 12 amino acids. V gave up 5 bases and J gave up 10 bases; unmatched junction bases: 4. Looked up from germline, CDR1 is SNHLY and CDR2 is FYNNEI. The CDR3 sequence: CASSTTGGEQFF. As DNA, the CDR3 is TGTGCCAGCAGTACAACAGGGGGAGAGCAGTTCTTC.

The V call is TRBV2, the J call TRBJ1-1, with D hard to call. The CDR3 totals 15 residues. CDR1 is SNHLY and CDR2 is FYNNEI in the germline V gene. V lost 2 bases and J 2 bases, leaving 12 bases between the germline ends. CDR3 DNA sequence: TGTGCCAGCAGTGAAAAAGCGGGCAGTAACACTGAAGCTTTCTTT. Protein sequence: CASSEKAGSNTEAFF.